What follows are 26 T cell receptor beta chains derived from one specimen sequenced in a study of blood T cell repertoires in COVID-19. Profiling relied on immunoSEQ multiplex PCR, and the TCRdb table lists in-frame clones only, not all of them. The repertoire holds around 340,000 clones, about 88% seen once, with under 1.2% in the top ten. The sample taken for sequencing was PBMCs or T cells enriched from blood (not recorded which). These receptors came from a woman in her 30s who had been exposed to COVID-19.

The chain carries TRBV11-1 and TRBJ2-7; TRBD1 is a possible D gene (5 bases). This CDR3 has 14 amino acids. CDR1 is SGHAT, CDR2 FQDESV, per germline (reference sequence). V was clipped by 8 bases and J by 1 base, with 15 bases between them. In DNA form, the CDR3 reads TGTGCCAGCGGTTATTCTACAGGTTCCTACGAGCAGTACTTC. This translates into CASGYSTGSYEQYF.

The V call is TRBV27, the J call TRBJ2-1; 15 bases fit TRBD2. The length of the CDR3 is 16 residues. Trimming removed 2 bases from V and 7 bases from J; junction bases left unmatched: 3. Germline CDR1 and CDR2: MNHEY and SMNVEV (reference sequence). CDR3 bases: TGTGCCAGCAGTTTAAGGGGGACTAGCGGGGGGAATGAGCAGTTCTTC. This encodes CASSLRGTSGGNEQFF.

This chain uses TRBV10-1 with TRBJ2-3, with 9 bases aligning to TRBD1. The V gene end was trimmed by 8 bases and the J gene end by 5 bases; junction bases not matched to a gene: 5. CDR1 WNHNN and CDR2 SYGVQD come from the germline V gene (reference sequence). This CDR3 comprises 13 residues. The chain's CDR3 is CASGQGPGDTQYF. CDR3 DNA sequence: TGCGCCAGCGGACAGGGGCCGGGAGATACGCAGTATTTT.

This CDR3 reads CASSLQTAGFSNEQFF. In nucleotides, the CDR3 is TGTGCCAGCTCGTTGCAGACGGCGGGCTTCTCCAATGAGCAGTTCTTC. The chain recombines TRBV18 with TRBJ2-1; D is perhaps TRBD2 (5 bases). The length of the CDR3 is 16 residues. Germline V CDR1 and CDR2: KGHSH, LQKENI. V lost 6 bases and J lost 6, with 21 bases in between.

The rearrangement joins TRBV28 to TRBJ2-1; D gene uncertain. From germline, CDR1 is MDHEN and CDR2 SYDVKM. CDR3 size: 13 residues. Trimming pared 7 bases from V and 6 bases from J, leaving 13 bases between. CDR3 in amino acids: CASTPEPVNEQFF. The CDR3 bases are TGTGCCAGCACCCCGGAGCCGGTCAATGAGCAGTTCTTC.

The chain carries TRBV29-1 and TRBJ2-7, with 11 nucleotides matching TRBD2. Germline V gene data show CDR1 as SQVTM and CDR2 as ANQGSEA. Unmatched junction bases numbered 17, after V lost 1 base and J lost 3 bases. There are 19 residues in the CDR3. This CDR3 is CSVEALAGVFSSSDYEQYF. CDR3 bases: TGCAGCGTTGAAGCACTAGCGGGAGTATTCAGCTCCTCAGACTACGAGCAGTACTTC.

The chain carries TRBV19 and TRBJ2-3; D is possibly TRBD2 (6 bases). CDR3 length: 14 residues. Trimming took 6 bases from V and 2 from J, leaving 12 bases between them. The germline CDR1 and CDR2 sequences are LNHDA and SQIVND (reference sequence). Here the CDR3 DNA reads TGTGCCAGTAGAGGGAGCGGGCACACAGATACGCAGTATTTT. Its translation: CASRGSGHTDTQYF.

DNA of the CDR3: TGTGCCAGCAGTATGGCTGACTGGTCACTAGCGGGAGCTGGATCCGAACGGACCGGGGAGCTGTTTTTT. This gives the protein CASSMADWSLAGAGSERTGELFF. This chain joins TRBV28 and TRBJ2-2, with 11 nucleotides matching TRBD2. Losses at the gene ends were 5 bases for V and 5 bases for J; bases not matched to a gene: 28. Germline V gene lookup returns CDR1 MDHEN and CDR2 SYDVKM. This CDR3 region has 23 residues.

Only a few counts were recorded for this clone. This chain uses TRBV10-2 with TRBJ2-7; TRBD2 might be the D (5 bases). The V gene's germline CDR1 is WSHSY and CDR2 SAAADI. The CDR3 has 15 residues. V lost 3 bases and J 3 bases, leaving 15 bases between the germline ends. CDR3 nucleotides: TGCGCCAGCAGTGAATCCGGGAAGTCCCACTACGAGCAGTACTTC. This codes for CASSESGKSHYEQYF.

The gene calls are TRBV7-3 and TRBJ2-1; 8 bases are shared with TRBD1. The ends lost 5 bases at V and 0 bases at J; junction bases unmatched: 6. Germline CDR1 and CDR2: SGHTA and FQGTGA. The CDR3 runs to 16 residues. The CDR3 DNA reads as TGTGCCAGCAGCCCGACAGGGGCCAACTCCTACAATGAGCAGTTCTTC. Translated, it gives CASSPTGANSYNEQFF. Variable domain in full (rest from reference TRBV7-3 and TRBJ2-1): GAGVSQTPSNKVTEKGKYVELRCDPISGHTALYWYRQSLGQGPEFLIYFQGTGAADDSGLPNDRFFAVRPEGSVSTLKIQRTERGDSAVYLCASSPTGANSYNEQFFGPGTRLTVL.

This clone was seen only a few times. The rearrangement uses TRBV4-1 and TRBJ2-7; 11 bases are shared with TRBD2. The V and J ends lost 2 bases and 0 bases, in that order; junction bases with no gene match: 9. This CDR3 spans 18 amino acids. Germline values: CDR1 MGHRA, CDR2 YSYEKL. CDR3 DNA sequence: TGCGCCAGCAGCCAAATCGACATGGGACTAGCGGCCTCCTACGAGCAGTACTTC. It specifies CASSQIDMGLAASYEQYF.

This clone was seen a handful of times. The CDR3 region is CASSSRGKENTEAFF. DNA of the CDR3: TGCGCCAGCAGCTCCCGGGGGAAAGAGAACACTGAAGCTTTCTTT. The chain links TRBV5-1 to TRBJ1-1; tentatively, D is TRBD1 (5 bases). Per germline, CDR1 SGHRS and CDR2 YFSETQ. The CDR3 consists of 15 residues. Trimming left V 3 bases short and J 1 base short, with 13 bases between.

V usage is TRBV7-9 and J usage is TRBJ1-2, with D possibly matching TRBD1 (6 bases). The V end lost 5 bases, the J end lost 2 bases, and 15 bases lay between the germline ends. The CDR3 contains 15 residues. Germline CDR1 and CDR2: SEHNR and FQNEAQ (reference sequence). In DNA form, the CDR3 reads TGTGCCAGCAGCCTGGGGCGGGGGCGCAACTATGGCTACACCTTC. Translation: CASSLGRGRNYGYTF.

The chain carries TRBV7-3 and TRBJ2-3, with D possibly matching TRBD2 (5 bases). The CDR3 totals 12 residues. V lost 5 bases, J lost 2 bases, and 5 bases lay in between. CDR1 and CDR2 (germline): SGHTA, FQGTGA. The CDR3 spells CASSRDTDTQYF. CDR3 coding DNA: TGTGCCAGCAGCCGGGACACAGATACGCAGTATTTT.

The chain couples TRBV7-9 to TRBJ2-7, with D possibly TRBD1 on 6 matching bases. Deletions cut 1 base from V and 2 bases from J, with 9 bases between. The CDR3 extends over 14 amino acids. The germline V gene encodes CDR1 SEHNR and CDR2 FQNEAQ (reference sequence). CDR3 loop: CASSLVGTPYEQYF. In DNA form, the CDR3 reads TGTGCCAGCAGCTTAGTGGGGACACCCTACGAGCAGTACTTC.

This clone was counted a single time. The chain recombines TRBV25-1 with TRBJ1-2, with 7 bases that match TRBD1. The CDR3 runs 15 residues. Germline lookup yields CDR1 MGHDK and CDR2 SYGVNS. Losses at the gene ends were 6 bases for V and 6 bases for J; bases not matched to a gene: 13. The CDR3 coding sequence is TGTGCCAGCAGGGGCAGACAGGGATCCTATAATGGCTACACCTTC. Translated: CASRGRQGSYNGYTF.

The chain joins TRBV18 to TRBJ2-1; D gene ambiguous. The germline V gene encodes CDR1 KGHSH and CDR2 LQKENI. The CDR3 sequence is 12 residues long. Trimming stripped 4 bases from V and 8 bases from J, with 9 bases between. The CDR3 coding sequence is TGTGCCAGCTCACTGATGAGCGATGAGCAGTTCTTC. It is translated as CASSLMSDEQFF.

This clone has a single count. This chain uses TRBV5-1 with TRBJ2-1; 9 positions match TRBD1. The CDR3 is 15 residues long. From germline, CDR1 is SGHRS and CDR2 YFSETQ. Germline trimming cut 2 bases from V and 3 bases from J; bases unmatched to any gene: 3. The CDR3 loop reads CASSFGDRDYNEQFF. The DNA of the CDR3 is TGCGCCAGCAGCTTTGGGGACAGGGACTACAATGAGCAGTTCTTC. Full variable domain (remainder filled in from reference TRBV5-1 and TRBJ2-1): KAGVTQTPRYLIKTRGQQVTLSCSPISGHRSVSWYQQTPGQGLQFLFEYFSETQRNKGNFPGRFSGRQFSNSRSEMNVSTLELGDSALYLCASSFGDRDYNEQFFGPGTRLTVL.

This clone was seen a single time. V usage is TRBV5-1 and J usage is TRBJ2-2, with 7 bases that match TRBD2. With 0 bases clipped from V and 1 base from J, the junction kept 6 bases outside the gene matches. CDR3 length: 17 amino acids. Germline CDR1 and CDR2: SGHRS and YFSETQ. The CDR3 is CASSLGPTSRNTGELFF. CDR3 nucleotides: TGCGCCAGCAGCTTGGGCCCGACTAGCAGGAACACCGGGGAGCTGTTTTTT.

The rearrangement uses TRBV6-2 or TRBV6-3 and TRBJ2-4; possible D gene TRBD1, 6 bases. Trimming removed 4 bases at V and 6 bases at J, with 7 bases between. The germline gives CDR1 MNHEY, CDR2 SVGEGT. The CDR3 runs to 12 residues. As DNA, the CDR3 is TGTGCCAGCAGTTTGGACAGAAACATTCAGTACTTC. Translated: CASSLDRNIQYF.

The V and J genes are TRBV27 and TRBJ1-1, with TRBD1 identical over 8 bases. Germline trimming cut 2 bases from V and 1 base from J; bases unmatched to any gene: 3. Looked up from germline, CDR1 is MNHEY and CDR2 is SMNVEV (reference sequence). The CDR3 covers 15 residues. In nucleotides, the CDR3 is TGTGCCAGCAGTTTAAATGACAGGGGGAACACTGAAGCTTTCTTT. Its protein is CASSLNDRGNTEAFF.

The CDR3 loop reads CASLSGTTNSPLHF. The DNA for the CDR3 is TGTGCCAGCTTATCCGGGACAACGAATTCACCCCTCCACTTT. This sequence joins TRBV28 and TRBJ1-6; D is possibly TRBD1 (6 bases). The germline V gene encodes CDR1 MDHEN and CDR2 SYDVKM. This CDR3 has 14 amino acids. Trimming took 8 bases from V and 7 from J, leaving 15 bases between them.

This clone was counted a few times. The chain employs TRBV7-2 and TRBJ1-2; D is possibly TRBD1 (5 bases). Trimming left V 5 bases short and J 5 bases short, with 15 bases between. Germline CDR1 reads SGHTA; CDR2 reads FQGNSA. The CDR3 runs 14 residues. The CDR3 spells CASSPGTGGYGYTF. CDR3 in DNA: TGTGCCAGCAGCCCCGGGACCGGGGGGTATGGCTACACCTTC.

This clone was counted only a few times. CDR3 region: CASSLPGPVGNTIYF. For the CDR3, the DNA is TGTGCCAGCAGCTTACCAGGGCCCGTTGGAAACACCATATATTTT. The V gene is TRBV7-9, the J gene TRBJ1-3; tentatively, D is TRBD1 (5 bases). CDR3 size: 15 residues. Germline assignment: CDR1 SEHNR and CDR2 FQNEAQ (reference sequence). Between the trimmed V and J ends, which lost 2 bases and 3 bases, there was a span of 11 bases.

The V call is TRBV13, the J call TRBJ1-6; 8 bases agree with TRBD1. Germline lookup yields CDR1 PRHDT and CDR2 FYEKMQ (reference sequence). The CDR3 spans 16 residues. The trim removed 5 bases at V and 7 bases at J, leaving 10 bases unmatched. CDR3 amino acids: CASSPGQGEGNSPLHF. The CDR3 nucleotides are TGTGCCAGCAGCCCAGGACAGGGTGAAGGGAATTCACCCCTCCACTTT.

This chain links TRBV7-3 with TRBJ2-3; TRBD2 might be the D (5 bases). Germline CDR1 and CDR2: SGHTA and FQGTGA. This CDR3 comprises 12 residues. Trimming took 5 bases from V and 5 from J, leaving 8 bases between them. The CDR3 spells CASSPGGDTQYF. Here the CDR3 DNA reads TGTGCCAGCAGCCCCGGAGGAGATACGCAGTATTTT.